A selection of T cell receptor beta chains follows, all from one sample in a study of OX40 agonist ivuxolimab in advanced cancers. Repertoires were generated with immunoSEQ multiplex PCR, while TCRdb's copy carries only in-frame clones and drops some. The repertoire holds fewer than 100,000 clones, with approximately 80% as singletons. Material: CD4+ or CD8+ T cells sorted from blood, obtained in a trial of the OX40 agonist ivuxolimab. These receptors were collected from an adult with an advanced solid tumor such as melanoma, head and neck, liver or kidney cancer. Each CDR3 is given with its conserved first and last residue. The order of the fields is D gene, J gene, V gene, clone size, CDR3 DNA, CDR3 protein. A D gene is named only where the DNA matches it firmly. Size is omitted from some rows. Given values are once, few, many or a class for expanded clones.

>NA|TRBJ1-1|TRBV18|once
TGTGCCAGCTCACCCCGAGGGGGGGATACGAACACTGAAGCTTTCTTT
CASSPRGGDTNTEAFF
>NA|TRBJ1-5|TRBV30|NA
TGTGCCTGGGTGCCGGGAGGCAATCAGCCCCAGCATTTT
CAWVPGGNQPQHF
>NA|TRBJ2-3|TRBV5-6|NA
TGTGCCAGCAGCAGACGATCGACTAGCACAGATACGCAGTATTTT
CASSRRSTSTDTQYF
>NA|TRBJ2-5|TRBV30|NA
TGTGCCTGGAGGAGGGGAGAGACCCAGTACTTC
CAWRRGETQYF
>NA|TRBJ2-7|TRBV29-1|NA
TGCAGCGTTGAGGACTTTCCACGCTACGAGCAGTACTTC
CSVEDFPRYEQYF
>TRBD1|TRBJ1-3|TRBV2|NA
TGTGCCAGCCTAAATACAGGGGCAGTCTCTGGAAACACCATATATTTT
CASLNTGAVSGNTIYF
>TRBD1|TRBJ2-1|TRBV2|NA
TGTGCCAGTAGGACAGGGAGGCACAATGAGCAGTTCTTC
CASRTGRHNEQFF
>NA|TRBJ2-1|TRBV10-3|NA
TGTGCCATCAGCGGCAGCAATGAGCAGTTCTTC
CAISGSNEQFF
>NA|TRBJ1-5|TRBV2|NA
TGTGCCAGCAGTGTATGGGGAGTTGGTCAGCCCCAGCATTTT
CASSVWGVGQPQHF
>NA|TRBJ1-1|TRBV7-9|NA
TGTGCCAGCAGCTTAGACCCAGTAGCTTTCTTT
CASSLDPVAFF
>TRBD1|TRBJ2-7|TRBV6-5|NA
TGTGCCAGCAGGACGGACAGGGTCACCTACGAGCAGTACTTC
CASRTDRVTYEQYF
>TRBD1|TRBJ1-2|TRBV6-6|NA
TGTGCCAGCAGTTACGGACAGGGTTTCTATGGCTACACCTTC
CASSYGQGFYGYTF
>TRBD1|TRBJ1-1|TRBV6-5|few
TGTGCCAGCAGTAGACAGGGGGCGGGAACTGAAGCTTTCTTT
CASSRQGAGTEAFF
>NA|TRBJ1-2|TRBV5-1|NA
TGCGCCAGCAGCGACTTGGGGGGGAACTATGGCTACACCTTC
CASSDLGGNYGYTF
>NA|TRBJ2-3|TRBV27|NA
TGTGCCAGCAGTTTATCCGACAGCACAGATACGCAGTATTTT
CASSLSDSTDTQYF
>TRBD2|TRBJ2-3|TRBV2|NA
TGTGCCAGCACCCGCGGGGGAGGCACAGATACGCAGTATTTT
CASTRGGGTDTQYF
>TRBD2|TRBJ2-7|TRBV10-3|NA
TGTGCCATCAGTGAAGGTAGCGGGAACTCCTACGAGCAGTACTTC
CAISEGSGNSYEQYF
>NA|TRBJ1-1|TRBV7-9|NA
TGTGCCAGCAGCTTACGACAGTACACTGAAGCTTTCTTT
CASSLRQYTEAFF
>NA|TRBJ1-5|TRBV19|NA
TGTGCCAGTAGTACCCTACAGGGCGACAATCAGCCCCAGCATTTT
CASSTLQGDNQPQHF
>NA|TRBJ1-2|TRBV5-1|NA
TGCGCCAGCAGCTTGGGACAGAACCGCTATGGCTACACCTTC
CASSLGQNRYGYTF
>TRBD2|TRBJ2-7|TRBV6-1|NA
TGTGCCAGCAGGGGACTAGCGGGCCTCTACGAGCAGTACTTC
CASRGLAGLYEQYF
>NA|TRBJ1-5|TRBV6-5|NA
TGTGCCAGCAGTTTGACGCCTATCAAGGGTCAGCCCCAGCATTTT
CASSLTPIKGQPQHF
>NA|TRBJ2-5|TRBV7-2|once
TGTGCCAGCAGCTTAGGGGCCCTTGGTGGCCAGTACTTC
CASSLGALGGQYF
>TRBD1|TRBJ1-6|TRBV5-8|NA
TGTGCCAGCAGCTTGTTTCTGGGACAGACCAATTCACCCCTCCACTTT
CASSLFLGQTNSPLHF
>NA|TRBJ1-4|TRBV28|once
TGTGCCGCCCGAACCCGCGGGGAAAAACTGTTTTTT
CAARTRGEKLFF
>TRBD1|TRBJ1-3|TRBV15|few
TGTGCCACCAGCAGAGGGAACCTGGGCCAGACAGGGACAAACACCATATATTTT
CATSRGNLGQTGTNTIYF
>NA|TRBJ2-2|TRBV2|NA
TGTGCCAGCTCCGGTGGTAGAGGGTCGGATAGGGCCGGGGAGCTGTTTTTT
CASSGGRGSDRAGELFF
>NA|TRBJ1-2|TRBV5-1|NA
TGCGCCAGCAGCGAACAGGGACGTAGGTATGGCTACACCTTC
CASSEQGRRYGYTF
>TRBD2|TRBJ2-1|TRBV5-1|NA
TGCGCCAGCAGCTCGGGACTAGCGGGAGGGCATGAGCAGTTCTTC
CASSSGLAGGHEQFF
>NA|TRBJ2-7|TRBV9|NA
TGTGCCAGCAGCGTAGAGGGTTCCTACGAGCAGTACTTC
CASSVEGSYEQYF
>NA|TRBJ1-1|TRBV10-2|NA
TGCGCCAGCACATTAGAGGGAAGTTGGACTGAAGCTTTCTTT
CASTLEGSWTEAFF